The 19 T cell receptor beta chains below come from one sample, sequenced in a study of T cells after posttransplantation cyclophosphamide. TCRdb's copy holds only in-frame clones and misses some; the assay was immunoSEQ multiplex PCR. Seen here are 9,500 to 15,000 clones, 80% to 85% observed once, and the top ten hold over 3.5%. Methotrexate plus calcineurin inhibitor accompanied controls' myeloablative marrow transplants; sampling was 1 year later. The sequencing used PBMCs, collected more than 350 days after allogeneic stem cell transplant with calcineurin inhibitor and methotrexate. All receptors derive from a male patient in his thirties who received an allogeneic stem cell transplant from an unrelated donor, was CMV-positive, and had acute GVHD only. T cells may partly derive from the graft donor.

This clone was detected once. This chain connects TRBV6-6 to TRBJ2-7; the D gene is possibly TRBD2 (5 bases). Trimming took off 6 bases at V and 7 bases at J, with 16 bases between the two ends. The CDR3 consists of 13 residues. Germline loops: CDR1 MNHNY, CDR2 SVGAGI (reference sequence). The CDR3 region is CASSNTDPGEQYF. The CDR3 nucleotides are TGTGCCAGCAGCAACACCGACCCGGGAGAGCAGTACTTC.

The chain couples TRBV5-4 to TRBJ1-2; 7 bases agree with TRBD1. The CDR3 spans 14 residues. V was pared by 2 bases and J by 7 bases, with 8 bases of the junction left unmatched. Germline CDR1 is SGHNT and CDR2 is YYREEE (reference sequence). The CDR3 region has the DNA TGTGCCAGCAGCTTCCTAGGGGGCGCGGGTGGCTACACCTTC. Amino acids: CASSFLGGAGGYTF.

This clone was detected only once. The chain is built from TRBV29-1 and TRBJ1-5; tentative D call: TRBD1 (6 bases). The CDR3 contains 14 residues. Trimming removed 6 bases from V and 6 bases from J, with 18 bases in between. The germline V gene has CDR1 SQVTM and CDR2 ANQGSEA. The CDR3 sequence is CSVQPQGTGQPQHF. DNA of the CDR3: TGCAGCGTCCAACCCCAGGGGACGGGTCAGCCCCAGCATTTT.

V is TRBV9 and J is TRBJ1-1; 10 nucleotides line up with TRBD1. Germline-derived CDR1 and CDR2 are SGDLS and YYNGEE. This CDR3 is 15 amino acids long. Trimming took 3 bases from V and 6 from J; bases not matched to a gene: 8. CDR3 DNA sequence: TGTGCCAGCAGCGCGACAGGGGGCGCTTGGTCTGAAGCTTTCTTT. Its protein is CASSATGGAWSEAFF.

The rearrangement joins TRBV30 to TRBJ1-4; TRBD1 matches 10 bases. CDR1 and CDR2 from the germline V gene are GTSNPN and SVGIG (reference sequence). This CDR3 contains 14 residues. This CDR3 reads CASTGGAGREKLFF. The CDR3, as DNA: TGTGCTTCGACAGGGGGCGCGGGGAGGGAAAAACTGTTTTTT.

The rearrangement joins TRBV4-1 to TRBJ1-1; possibly TRBD1 for D (5 bases). The CDR3 length is 18 residues. V lost 1 base and J lost 0, with 18 bases in between. Per the germline V gene, CDR1 is MGHRA and CDR2 is YSYEKL. The CDR3 loop reads CASSQARDLGAMNTEAFF. Written as DNA, the CDR3 is TGCGCCAGCAGCCAAGCCCGAGACTTAGGGGCGATGAACACTGAAGCTTTCTTT.

V usage is TRBV19 and J usage is TRBJ1-2; 9 bases match TRBD1. V lost 6 bases, J lost 5 bases, and 10 bases stayed unmatched. Germline lookup yields CDR1 LNHDA and CDR2 SQIVND (reference sequence). The length of the CDR3 is 15 residues. This CDR3 reads CASRLPGQGDYGYTF. Here the CDR3 DNA reads TGTGCCAGTAGGCTACCGGGACAGGGTGATTATGGCTACACCTTC.

The chain employs TRBV5-1 and TRBJ1-1; no reliable D call. CDR3 length equals 14 residues. Germline CDR1 SGHRS, CDR2 YFSETQ. V was clipped by 0 bases and J by 0 bases, with 6 bases between them. The CDR3 region is CASSLDTLNTEAFF. The CDR3 DNA is TGCGCCAGCAGCTTGGACACCTTGAACACTGAAGCTTTCTTT.

The chain combines TRBV14 with TRBJ1-2, with D maybe TRBD1 (6 bases). Per germline, CDR1 SGHDN and CDR2 FVKESK. The CDR3 is 15 residues long. The ends were cut back, 3 bases at V and 3 bases at J, with 14 bases in the middle. The CDR3 reads CASSHDAQGHYGYTF. CDR3 in DNA: TGTGCCAGCAGCCACGATGCACAGGGTCACTATGGCTACACCTTC.

This chain uses TRBV9 with TRBJ2-2; D is possibly TRBD1 (5 bases). The length of the CDR3 is 12 residues. Germline V gene data show CDR1 as SGDLS and CDR2 as YYNGEE. Trimming removed 6 bases from V and 5 bases from J, with 8 bases in between. CDR3 nucleotide sequence: TGTGCCAGCAATAAGGGGACCGGGGAGCTGTTTTTT. Its translation is CASNKGTGELFF.

The chain carries TRBV5-4 and TRBJ2-7; D perhaps matches TRBD2 (6 bases). There are 14 residues in the CDR3. The ends were cut back, 3 bases at V and 3 bases at J, with 13 bases in the middle. Germline CDR1 and CDR2: SGHNT and YYREEE (reference sequence). The CDR3: CASSWEAGNYEQYF. Written as DNA, the CDR3 is TGTGCCAGCAGCTGGGAGGCGGGGAACTACGAGCAGTACTTC.

This chain connects TRBV7-8 to TRBJ2-2, with TRBD1 matching 10 bases. CDR3 length equals 16 residues. Germline V gives CDR1 SGHVS, CDR2 FQNEAQ. V shed 2 bases, J shed 7 bases, and the junction held 7 bases outside the gene matches. The CDR3 nucleotides read TGTGCCAGCAGCTTACTCGGGACAGGGGCTAACGGGGAGCTGTTTTTT. Its translation is CASSLLGTGANGELFF. Supplemented by reference TRBV7-8 and TRBJ2-2, the full variable domain reads GAGVSQSPRYKVAKRGQDVALRCDPISGHVSLFWYQQALGQGPEFLTYFQNEAQLDKSGLPSDRFFAERPEGSVSTLKIQRTQQEDSAVYLCASSLLGTGANGELFFGEGSRLTVL.

The chain links TRBV4-3 to TRBJ1-1; D gene ambiguous. Trimming shortened V by 0 bases and J by 2 bases, and 4 bases separated the two germline ends. Germline CDR1 reads LGHNA; CDR2 reads YSLEER. The CDR3 has 13 residues. For the CDR3, the DNA is TGCGCCAGCAGCCAAGATCCTAACACTGAAGCTTTCTTT. Protein: CASSQDPNTEAFF.

This clone has a handful of counts. The J gene is TRBJ1-1, the V gene TRBV7-9; no clear D. The CDR3 totals 13 residues. CDR1 SEHNR and CDR2 FQNEAQ come from the germline V gene (reference sequence). V lost 6 bases and J lost 1, with 9 bases in between. For the CDR3, the DNA is TGTGCCAGCAGGATAGTCCAGAACACTGAAGCTTTCTTT. Its translation is CASRIVQNTEAFF.

The chain uses TRBV30 and TRBJ1-3; tentatively, D is TRBD1 (5 bases). CDR1 and CDR2 from the germline V gene are GTSNPN and SVGIG (reference sequence). CDR3 length: 14 amino acids. Trimming cost V 0 bases and J 3 bases, with 9 bases left between them. The CDR3: CAWSVGRVGNTIYF. CDR3 nucleotides: TGTGCCTGGAGTGTCGGCAGGGTTGGAAACACCATATATTTT.

The sample holds a few counts of this clone. An end of the junction does not agree with germline; a read error may underlie this. This chain uses TRBV7-8 with TRBJ1-1; possible D gene TRBD1, 5 bases. There are 15 residues in the CDR3. CDR1 is SGHVS, CDR2 FQNEAQ, per germline. The CDR3 DNA reads as TGTTCCAGCAGCTTAGATGCAGGGATGAACACTGAAGCTTTCTTT. The encoded protein is CSSSLDAGMNTEAFF.

In its sample, this clone was seen once. The gene calls are TRBV7-9 and TRBJ1-1; TRBD1 aligns across 8 bases. V lost 5 bases, J lost 4 bases, and 9 bases stayed unmatched. The CDR3 runs 15 residues. Germline V gene data show CDR1 as SEHNR and CDR2 as FQNEAQ (reference sequence). CDR3 region: CASSTTNTGGTEAFF. The CDR3 DNA reads TGTGCCAGCAGCACCACAAATACAGGGGGCACTGAAGCTTTCTTT.

This clone was seen only once. The rearrangement joins TRBV2 to TRBJ1-4; 9 bases map to TRBD1. Germline assignment: CDR1 SNHLY and CDR2 FYNNEI. With V trimmed by 9 bases and J by 8 bases, 4 bases remained unmatched. This CDR3 spans 12 amino acids. The CDR3 DNA follows: TGTGCCAGTCGACAGGGGGTGGAAAAACTGTTTTTT. Translation gives CASRQGVEKLFF.

The V call is TRBV19, the J call TRBJ1-2; D ambiguous. Per the germline V gene, CDR1 is LNHDA and CDR2 is SQIVND (reference sequence). The V end lost 6 bases, the J end lost 6 bases, and 17 bases lay between the germline ends. This CDR3 region has 14 residues. The CDR3 nucleotides are TGTGCCAGTAGCCCCCTGAGAGGGTTGGATGGCTACACCTTC. This translates into CASSPLRGLDGYTF.